Shown below are 26 T cell receptor beta chains from a single sample sequenced in a study of T cells in localized non-small cell lung cancer. TCRdb's copy holds only in-frame clones and misses some; the assay was immunoSEQ multiplex PCR. The repertoire holds about 91,000 clones, with approximately 86% as singletons. The specimen was peripheral blood, collected before any cancer treatment. The receptor source for this set is a man aged 40 to 75 with stage I squamous cell lung carcinoma.

The chain couples TRBV7-2 to TRBJ1-1; maybe TRBD1 (5 bases). CDR1 is SGHTA and CDR2 is FQGNSA in the germline V gene. V lost 8 bases, J lost 3 bases, and 13 bases lay in between. This CDR3 is built from 13 residues. DNA for the CDR3: TGTGCCAGCCGCAGGGATGTTTACACTGAAGCTTTCTTT. The encoded protein is CASRRDVYTEAFF.

There are a few counts of this clone. This chain joins TRBV5-1 and TRBJ1-1; D is undetermined. The CDR3 runs to 14 residues. Trimming left V 5 bases short and J 1 base short, with 12 bases between. The germline CDR1 and CDR2 sequences are SGHRS and YFSETQ. CDR3 loop: CASSSHPANTEAFF. CDR3 DNA sequence: TGCGCCAGCAGTTCTCACCCAGCGAACACTGAAGCTTTCTTT.

The chain employs TRBV7-3 and TRBJ2-4, with a weak D call TRBD1 (5 bases). Trimming stripped 0 bases from V and 10 bases from J, with 10 bases between. Germline CDR1 is SGHTA and CDR2 is FQGTGA. This CDR3 is built from 13 residues. CDR3 sequence reads: CASSLTPRDIQYF. The CDR3 nucleotides read TGTGCCAGCAGCTTAACCCCCAGGGATATTCAGTACTTC.

The V gene is TRBV5-1, the J gene TRBJ2-5; maybe TRBD1 (5 bases). The CDR3 is made up of 15 amino acids. Germline assignment: CDR1 SGHRS and CDR2 YFSETQ. V lost 4 bases and J 5 bases, leaving 18 bases between the germline ends. The CDR3 is CASSLAEGEVETQYF. The CDR3 DNA sequence: TGCGCCAGCAGCCTGGCTGAAGGGGAAGTGGAGACCCAGTACTTC.

The genes are TRBV7-9 and TRBJ1-1; D is possibly TRBD1 (5 bases). V was clipped by 10 bases and J by 0 bases, with 6 bases between them. Germline CDR1 and CDR2: SEHNR and FQNEAQ (reference sequence). The CDR3 covers 11 residues. The CDR3 region is CATGLNTEAFF. The CDR3 DNA reads TGTGCCACAGGGTTGAACACTGAAGCTTTCTTT.

The V call is TRBV7-2, the J call TRBJ1-2; a possible D gene is TRBD1 (6 bases). From germline, CDR1 is SGHTA and CDR2 FQGNSA. V was shortened by 5 bases and J by 0 bases, with 16 bases between the two germline ends. The CDR3 consists of 16 residues. CDR3: CASSQGGLLANYGYTF. In DNA form, the CDR3 reads TGTGCCAGCAGCCAAGGGGGACTTCTGGCTAACTATGGCTACACCTTC.

The J gene is TRBJ1-2, the V gene TRBV4-3, with 9 positions matching TRBD1. The CDR3 is made up of 14 amino acids. The ends lost 4 bases at V and 2 bases at J; junction bases unmatched: 2. Germline V gene sequence: CDR1 LGHNA, CDR2 YSLEER. The CDR3: CASSLGTGNYGYTF. In DNA form, the CDR3 reads TGCGCCAGCAGCCTCGGGACAGGGAACTATGGCTACACCTTC.

The chain joins TRBV4-2 to TRBJ1-4, with D perhaps matching TRBD1 (5 bases). CDR3 size: 17 residues. Trimming took 1 base from V and 0 from J, leaving 12 bases between them. Germline V gene lookup returns CDR1 LGHNA and CDR2 YNFKEQ. Here the CDR3 reads CASSQGPGGATNEKLFF. For the CDR3, the DNA is TGTGCCAGCAGCCAAGGTCCGGGGGGGGCAACTAATGAAAAACTGTTTTTT.

This sequence joins TRBV7-9 and TRBJ1-2, with TRBD1 matching over 9 bases. This CDR3 comprises 15 residues. Trimming removed 2 bases from V and 8 bases from J; junction bases left unmatched: 9. In germline, CDR1 is SEHNR, CDR2 FQNEAQ (reference sequence). The CDR3 reads CASSLRGPTGGGYTF. Here the CDR3 DNA reads TGTGCCAGCAGCTTACGGGGCCCGACAGGGGGAGGCTACACCTTC.

The V gene is TRBV4-1, the J gene TRBJ2-1, with D possibly TRBD2 on 6 matching bases. There are 14 residues in the CDR3. Trimming left V 4 bases short and J 6 bases short, with 13 bases between. Germline V gene sequence: CDR1 MGHRA, CDR2 YSYEKL. CDR3 residues: CASSPVGLSNEQFF. CDR3 DNA: TGCGCCAGCAGCCCTGTCGGACTAAGCAATGAGCAGTTCTTC.

This chain uses TRBV15 with TRBJ2-7; 11 positions agree with TRBD1. Trimming removed 1 base from V and 4 bases from J; junction bases left unmatched: 6. This CDR3 region has 16 residues. Germline CDR1 is LNHNV and CDR2 is YYDKDF (reference sequence). The CDR3 nucleotides are TGTGCCACCAGCAGAGGCCGGGGACAGGGGGTATACGAGCAGTACTTC. Encoded protein: CATSRGRGQGVYEQYF.

V is TRBV11-2 and J is TRBJ2-3; D gene unclear. The CDR3 runs to 12 residues. The V end was cut by 5 bases, the J end by 1 base, with 4 bases between. Germline V CDR1 and CDR2: SGHAT, FQNNGV. CDR3 coding DNA: TGTGCCAGCAGCCGAGGCACAGATACGCAGTATTTT. This translates into CASSRGTDTQYF.

This clone was counted a single time. The rearrangement links TRBV6-1 to TRBJ2-1, with TRBD2 matching 10 bases. This CDR3 is 14 amino acids long. CDR1 is MNHNS, CDR2 SASEGT, per germline. J gave up 5 bases and V 5 bases, and 3 bases lay outside the gene matches. The CDR3 loop reads CASSSGGVDNEQFF. In nucleotides, the CDR3 is TGTGCCAGCAGTAGCGGGGGGGTCGACAATGAGCAGTTCTTC.

Written as DNA, the CDR3 is TGCGCCAGCAGCTTGGGTACCTCTGGAAACACCATATATTTT. It is translated as CASSLGTSGNTIYF. The rearrangement uses TRBV5-1 and TRBJ1-3; unclear D gene. The CDR3 spans 14 residues. V dropped 0 bases and J dropped 0 bases, with 4 bases sitting between them. CDR1 and CDR2 from the germline V gene are SGHRS and YFSETQ.

V usage is TRBV25-1 and J usage is TRBJ2-2; D is undetermined. The CDR3 sequence is 14 residues long. Germline values: CDR1 MGHDK, CDR2 SYGVNS. The V gene lost 0 bases and the J gene lost 6 bases, with 8 bases spanning the gap. The CDR3 loop reads CASSEYKGSGELFF. The CDR3 coding sequence is TGTGCCAGCAGTGAATATAAAGGATCCGGGGAGCTGTTTTTT.

The rearrangement joins TRBV15 to TRBJ1-5; unclear D gene. Per the germline V gene, CDR1 is LNHNV and CDR2 is YYDKDF (reference sequence). CDR3 length: 15 residues. V was trimmed by 0 bases and J by 0 bases, leaving 6 bases between them. CDR3 residues: CATSRDSGSNQPQHF. The CDR3, as DNA: TGTGCCACCAGCAGAGATTCAGGTAGCAATCAGCCCCAGCATTTT.

DNA for the CDR3: TGTGCCAGCAGCGAATCGGGGGGACAGTACAATGAGCAGTTCTTC. It translates to CASSESGGQYNEQFF. The chain couples TRBV9 to TRBJ2-1; either TRBD1 or TRBD2 may supply D (7 bases each). Germline V gene sequence: CDR1 SGDLS, CDR2 YYNGEE. V lost 3 bases and J lost 4, with 14 bases in between. The CDR3 totals 15 residues.

J is TRBJ1-1 and V is TRBV5-1; no firm D call. Germline values: CDR1 SGHRS, CDR2 YFSETQ. The CDR3 covers 12 residues. Trimming left V 2 bases short and J 4 bases short, with 6 bases between. CDR3 amino acids: CASSFGATEAFF. DNA of the CDR3: TGCGCCAGCAGCTTCGGCGCCACTGAAGCTTTCTTT. The variable domain in full, with the rest retrieved from reference TRBV5-1 and TRBJ1-1, is KAGVTQTPRYLIKTRGQQVTLSCSPISGHRSVSWYQQTPGQGLQFLFEYFSETQRNKGNFPGRFSGRQFSNSRSEMNVSTLELGDSALYLCASSFGATEAFFGQGTRLTVV.

The rearrangement uses TRBV28 and TRBJ2-6; D ambiguous. V lost 10 bases to trimming and J lost 0 bases, with 7 bases between them. Germline V gene data show CDR1 as MDHEN and CDR2 as SYDVKM. CDR3 length: 13 amino acids. The CDR3 region is CAIRFSGANVLTF. The CDR3 bases are TGTGCCATCAGGTTCTCTGGGGCCAACGTCCTGACTTTC.

The chain recombines TRBV19 with TRBJ1-5; 10 bases are shared with TRBD1. V dropped 8 bases and J dropped 6; count of bases not matched to a gene: 13. Per germline, CDR1 LNHDA and CDR2 SQIVND (reference sequence). The CDR3 is 16 amino acids. The CDR3 DNA reads as TGTGCCAGTCGTCCGTTGACAGGGGGCGCAGGTCAGCCCCAGCATTTT. Encoded protein: CASRPLTGGAGQPQHF.

V is TRBV7-3 and J is TRBJ2-6, with TRBD1 identical over 8 bases. Germline assignment: CDR1 SGHTA and CDR2 FQGTGA. V was clipped by 5 bases and J by 0 bases; unmatched bases: 6. The CDR3 totals 17 residues. CDR3: CASSPGQVTSGANVLTF. DNA for the CDR3: TGTGCCAGCAGCCCGGGACAGGTAACCTCTGGGGCCAACGTCCTGACTTTC.

This chain's CDR3 is CASSPTVGVNEKLFF. The DNA for the CDR3 is TGCGCCAGCAGCCCCACCGTGGGGGTGAATGAAAAACTGTTTTTT. This rearrangement joins TRBV4-3 to TRBJ1-4; maybe TRBD1 (5 bases). Germline V gene lookup returns CDR1 LGHNA and CDR2 YSLEER. This CDR3 comprises 15 residues. V was cut by 4 bases and J by 5 bases, with 14 bases left in between.

The CDR3 coding sequence is TGTGCCAGCTCACCGGCGGGCCCGGGGAACGAGCAGTACTTC. Protein: CASSPAGPGNEQYF. The V gene is TRBV18, the J gene TRBJ2-7, with a tentative D call TRBD2 (5 bases). The germline CDR1 and CDR2 sequences are KGHSH and LQKENI. The V end was cut by 3 bases, the J end by 5 bases, with 14 bases between. There are 14 residues in the CDR3.

The V and J genes are TRBV28 and TRBJ2-5; 13 nucleotides line up with TRBD2. The CDR3 is made up of 15 amino acids. Germline trimming cut 5 bases from V and 2 bases from J; bases unmatched to any gene: 2. CDR1 is MDHEN and CDR2 is SYDVKM in the germline V gene. The CDR3 bases are TGTGCCAGCAGTGGACTAGCGGGGGCTCAAGAGACCCAGTACTTC. As protein: CASSGLAGAQETQYF.

This clone was recorded only once. J is TRBJ2-7 and V is TRBV19; 10 bases map to TRBD1. The CDR3 covers 15 residues. Per germline, CDR1 LNHDA and CDR2 SQIVND (reference sequence). J lost 3 bases, V lost 3 bases, and 5 bases had no gene match. CDR3 in DNA: TGTGCCAGTAGTATGAGGGGACAGGGGTACTACGAGCAGTACTTC. Protein product: CASSMRGQGYYEQYF.

V usage is TRBV4-1 and J usage is TRBJ1-4; D is ambiguous. The V end lost 3 bases, the J end lost 0 bases, and 5 bases lay between the germline ends. From germline, CDR1 is MGHRA and CDR2 YSYEKL. The CDR3 extends over 14 amino acids. The CDR3 protein is CASSHEATNEKLFF. The CDR3 bases are TGCGCCAGCAGCCATGAAGCAACTAATGAAAAACTGTTTTTT.